This T cell receptor (beta chain) was profiled in a study of shared clonotypes between healthy human individuals. Whole-study findings and limits: Clonotypes shared by all four donors outscored non-shared clonotypes in generation probability.

Worth noting for this clone: The antigen is unknown.

The germline CDR1 and CDR2 sequences are LNHDA and SQIVND (reference sequence). The length of the CDR3 is 16 residues. Trimming removed 3 bases at V and 4 bases at J, with 16 bases between. The protocol was immunoSEQ multiplex PCR, while the TCRdb copy is restricted to in-frame clones and leaves out a portion. The sample holds about 2.4 million clones, roughly 93% seen once. Input material: naive CD4+ T cells from PBMCs. Subset noted: CD45RA+ positively selected. The sequence derives from a man between 18 and 35 years old in good health. Some clones in this sample may be carry-over from other donors' samples. The V call is TRBV19, the J call TRBJ2-1; tentative D call: TRBD1 (5 bases). The CDR3 region has the DNA TGTGCCAGTAGTATCCGACAGTCCGTTCGGTACAATGAGCAGTTCTTC. Residues: CASSIRQSVRYNEQFF.